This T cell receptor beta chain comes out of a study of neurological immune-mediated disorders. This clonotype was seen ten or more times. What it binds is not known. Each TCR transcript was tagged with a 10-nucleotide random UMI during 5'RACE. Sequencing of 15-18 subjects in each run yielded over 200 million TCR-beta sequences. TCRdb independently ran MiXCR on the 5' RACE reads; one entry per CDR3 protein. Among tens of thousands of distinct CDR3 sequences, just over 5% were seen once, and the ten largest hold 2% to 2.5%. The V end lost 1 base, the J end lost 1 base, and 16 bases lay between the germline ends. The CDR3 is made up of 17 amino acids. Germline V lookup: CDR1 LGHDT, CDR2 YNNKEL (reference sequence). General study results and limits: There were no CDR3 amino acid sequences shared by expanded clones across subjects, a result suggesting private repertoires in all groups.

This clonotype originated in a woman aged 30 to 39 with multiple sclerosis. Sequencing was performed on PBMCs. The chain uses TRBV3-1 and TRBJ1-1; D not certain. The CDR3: CASSQARMWNRNTEAFF. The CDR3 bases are TGTGCCAGCAGCCAAGCGAGGATGTGGAACAGGAACACTGAAGCTTTCTTT.